This T cell receptor (beta chain) was profiled in a study of blood T cells in healthy people across ages. The second PCR ran roughly 7 to 11 cycles with a sample-barcoded 5' primer and J-beta primers. All cDNA molecules were each tagged by a template-switch adaptor with 12 random nucleotides. A single record per CDR3 protein comes from TCRdb applying MiXCR to the 5' RACE reads. The profile shows 600,000 or so distinct CDR3 sequences, around 50% of them singletons. This CDR3 has 14 amino acids. Deletions cut 3 bases from V and 2 bases from J, with 11 bases between. CDR1 is SGDLS, CDR2 YYNGEE, per germline.

Sequencing was carried out using blood. V usage is TRBV9 and J usage is TRBJ1-1, with D maybe TRBD1 (5 bases). The clonotype was recovered from an older man in good health. The chain's CDR3 is CASSARAGNTEAFF. The CDR3 bases are TGTGCCAGCAGCGCCAGGGCGGGTAACACTGAAGCTTTCTTT.